This is a list of T cell receptor beta chains from one sample in a study of T cell responses to AZD1222 COVID-19 vaccine. TCRdb keeps only in-frame clones here, not all; method: immunoSEQ multiplex PCR. The table lists about 120,000 clones, around 90% of them singletons. The specimen comprised peripheral blood, sampled 28 days after the second AZD1222 dose. Every receptor here comes from an adult who received the AZD1222 COVID-19 vaccine. Both conserved end residues are part of each CDR3. The D gene is left open where the match is weak. Size values are once, few and many counts, or a class for expanded clones, and some rows have none.

J gene | CDR3 length | clone size | V gene | D gene | CDR3 DNA | CDR3 protein
TRBJ1-5 | 14 | . | TRBV19 | . | TGTGCCAGTAGTATCCCCGGGAGGAATCAGCCCCAGCATTTT | CASSIPGRNQPQHF
TRBJ2-7 | 14 | . | TRBV27 | . | TGTGCCAGCAGTTTTAGGCGCAGTACCCACGAGCAGTACTTC | CASSFRRSTHEQYF
TRBJ1-1 | 18 | few | TRBV19 | TRBD1 | TGTGCCAGTAGTATAGACCCTAACAGGGGGCGCATGGACACTGAAGCTTTCTTT | CASSIDPNRGRMDTEAFF
TRBJ1-2 | 15 | . | TRBV6-2/TRBV6-3 | . | TGTGCCAGCAGTGACGCAGGGCCAGGAGGGCCTGTCTACACCTTC | CASSDAGPGGPVYTF
TRBJ1-2 | 15 | . | TRBV7-2 | . | TGTGCCAGCAGCCTGAGACAGAGACGATCCTATGGCTACACCTTC | CASSLRQRRSYGYTF
TRBJ1-2 | 14 | few | TRBV28 | . | TGTGCCAGCAGTTTACAGGGTTCTAACTATGGCTACACCTTC | CASSLQGSNYGYTF
TRBJ1-6 | 15 | . | TRBV6-2/TRBV6-3 | TRBD1 | TGTGCCAGCAGTTACCTGGGACAGGGCCTTTCACCCCTCCACTTT | CASSYLGQGLSPLHF
TRBJ1-1 | 13 | . | TRBV6-5 | . | TGTGCCAGCAGCAGAGGGGGAGACACTGAAGCTTTCTTT | CASSRGGDTEAFF
TRBJ1-2 | 13 | once | TRBV18 | TRBD1 | TGTGCCAGCTCACCGATCGACAGGGTTGGCTACACCTTC | CASSPIDRVGYTF
TRBJ1-1 | 15 | . | TRBV19 | . | TGTGCCAGTAGGATGGTTGGGGACGGGTACACTGAAGCTTTCTTT | CASRMVGDGYTEAFF
TRBJ1-2 | 14 | . | TRBV5-4 | . | TGTGCCAGCAGCTTTATGGGACTGGAATATGGCTACACCTTC | CASSFMGLEYGYTF
TRBJ1-2 | 15 | . | TRBV5-3 | TRBD1 | TGTGCCAGAAGCCTGTCGGACAGGTCTAACTATGGCTACACCTTC | CARSLSDRSNYGYTF
TRBJ1-6 | 14 | . | TRBV7-8 | TRBD1 | TGTGCCAGCAGCTCTGACAGGGGGAATTCACCCCTCCACTTT | CASSSDRGNSPLHF
TRBJ1-1 | 15 | . | TRBV13 | TRBD1 | TGTGCCAGCAGCTTTGAGGGGGCCCCGAACACTGAAGCTTTCTTT | CASSFEGAPNTEAFF
TRBJ1-1 | 11 | . | TRBV29-1 | TRBD1 | TGCAGCGCAGGGGGTCTTACTGAAGCTTTCTTT | CSAGGLTEAFF
TRBJ2-7 | 14 | . | TRBV19 | TRBD1 | TGTGCCAGTAGTCCCACAGGGGGTGTCTACGAGCAGTACTTC | CASSPTGGVYEQYF
TRBJ2-6 | 15 | medium-sized | TRBV2 | TRBD1 | TGTGCCTGGGACAGGCGACCCTCTGGGGCCAACGTCCTGACTTTC | CAWDRRPSGANVLTF
TRBJ1-2 | 15 | . | TRBV24-1 | TRBD1 | TGTGCCACCAGTGACTCCGGGACAGGGGCCTATGGCTACACCTTC | CATSDSGTGAYGYTF
TRBJ1-5 | 15 | . | TRBV19 | . | TGTGCCAGTAGTATAGAGGGACAAAGGAATCAGCCCCAGCATTTT | CASSIEGQRNQPQHF
TRBJ1-6 | 16 | . | TRBV7-6 | . | TGTGCCAGCAGCTTAAGCCCGCCGGTAGGGAATTCACCCCTCCACTTT | CASSLSPPVGNSPLHF
TRBJ2-2 | 17 | . | TRBV19 | . | TGTGCCAGTAGTAAGGTGGCCGGGGCCAAGAACACCGGGGAGCTGTTTTTT | CASSKVAGAKNTGELFF
TRBJ1-1 | 11 | . | TRBV6-9 | . | TGTGCCAGCAGTTTAGGGGGTCCAGCTTTCTTT | CASSLGGPAFF
TRBJ1-5 | 13 | . | TRBV2 | . | TGTGCCAGCAGTGTGGGGGGGGTGAAGCCCCAGCATTTT | CASSVGGVKPQHF
TRBJ2-7 | 15 | . | TRBV7-7 | TRBD2 | TGTGCCAGCAGAGCCACTAGCGGAGTCTCCTACGAGCAGTACTTC | CASRATSGVSYEQYF
TRBJ1-5 | 14 | . | TRBV6-4 | . | TGTGCCAGCAGGGGGTGGGATAGCAATCAGCCCCAGCATTTT | CASRGWDSNQPQHF
TRBJ1-4 | 15 | few | TRBV6-6 | . | TGTGCCAGCAGCCTCTCCTTAGGGGGAAATGAAAAACTGTTTTTT | CASSLSLGGNEKLFF
TRBJ2-7 | 16 | . | TRBV5-8 | TRBD1 | TGTGCCAGCAGCTTAACCGGGACAGCCTACTCCTACGAGCAGTACTTC | CASSLTGTAYSYEQYF
TRBJ2-6 | 15 | few | TRBV3-1/TRBV3-2 | . | TGTGCCAGCAGCCCATCCGGGTCCCCGGGCAACGTCCTGACTTTC | CASSPSGSPGNVLTF
TRBJ1-2 | 14 | . | TRBV19 | . | TGTGCCAGTAGTATTCGTCCGGGGAGCTATGGCTACACCTTC | CASSIRPGSYGYTF
TRBJ2-4 | 17 | . | TRBV7-2 | . | TGTGCCAGCAGCCCACGGCCTCGGGGGTCCGGCAAAAACATTCAGTACTTC | CASSPRPRGSGKNIQYF
TRBJ1-2 | 10 | . | TRBV5-1 | . | TGCGCCAGCAAGGGTTATGGCTACACCTTC | CASKGYGYTF
TRBJ1-1 | 15 | once | TRBV27 | . | TGTGCCAGCAGGGACCGGGCCTTCATGAACACTGAAGCTTTCTTT | CASRDRAFMNTEAFF
TRBJ1-5 | 13 | . | TRBV6-5 | . | TGTGCTACACAGGAGACTAGCAATCAGCCCCAGCATTTT | CATQETSNQPQHF
TRBJ1-5 | 17 | . | TRBV5-6 | . | TGTGCCAGCAGCCTCTCCAGGGTGGCAGGAAGCAATCAGCCCCAGCATTTT | CASSLSRVAGSNQPQHF
TRBJ1-2 | 17 | . | TRBV5-6 | . | TGTGCCAGCAGGCCTACCGGGGTCTGGAGGGATAACTATGGCTACACCTTC | CASRPTGVWRDNYGYTF
TRBJ2-3 | 13 | . | TRBV29-1 | . | TGCAGCGTTGAGATAGCCGGCACAGATACGCAGTATTTT | CSVEIAGTDTQYF
TRBJ1-3 | 15 | . | TRBV2 | TRBD1 | TGTGCCAGCAGTGATTCAGGGGGCGTAAGGGACACCATATATTTT | CASSDSGGVRDTIYF
TRBJ1-3 | 15 | . | TRBV18 | TRBD1 | TGTGCCAGCTCACCAATGGGACAGGGGAGAAACACCATATATTTT | CASSPMGQGRNTIYF
TRBJ2-7 | 15 | . | TRBV9 | . | TGTGCCAGCAGCGCCCACCGGGGCCAAACCTACGAGCAGTACTTC | CASSAHRGQTYEQYF
TRBJ2-5 | 15 | . | TRBV5-1 | . | TGCGCCAGCAGCTTGGTCTGGACAGCACAAGAGACCCAGTACTTC | CASSLVWTAQETQYF
TRBJ1-2 | 13 | . | TRBV28 | . | TGTGCCAGCAGCCTACAGGGTACCTATGGCTACACCTTC | CASSLQGTYGYTF
TRBJ1-2 | 14 | . | TRBV7-2 | . | TGTGCCAGCAGCCTACTAACAGGGTATCTTGGCTACACCTTC | CASSLLTGYLGYTF
TRBJ1-1 | 13 | . | TRBV6-5 | . | TGTGCCAGCAGCGGTGACAGGAACACTGAAGCTTTCTTT | CASSGDRNTEAFF
TRBJ1-2 | 13 | once | TRBV1 | . | TGCACCAGCAGCCGGGGACAGGGTGGTGGCTACACCTTC | CTSSRGQGGGYTF
TRBJ1-6 | 14 | . | TRBV6-6 | . | TGTGCCAGCAGGTTCGACAGCAGAAGTTCACCCCTCCACTTT | CASRFDSRSSPLHF
TRBJ1-2 | 14 | . | TRBV28 | TRBD1 | TGTGCCAGCAGGGAACAGGGGCCCGGGGGTGGCTACACCTTC | CASREQGPGGGYTF
TRBJ1-1 | 12 | . | TRBV28 | . | TGTGCCAGCAGTCTAAGGACAGTCTCAGCTTTCTTT | CASSLRTVSAFF
TRBJ2-1 | 13 | . | TRBV7-3 | . | TGTGCCAGCAGCTTAGTAGCGTCCAATGAGCAGTTCTTC | CASSLVASNEQFF
TRBJ2-1 | 13 | . | TRBV19 | . | TGTGCCAGTGCGGCGGGCCCGTACAATGAGCAGTTCTTC | CASAAGPYNEQFF
TRBJ2-7 | 16 | . | TRBV18 | . | TGTGCCAGCTCACCCCGGAGGAGCAGGGAACCCTACGAGCAGTACTTC | CASSPRRSREPYEQYF
TRBJ2-2 | 16 | few | TRBV7-6 | TRBD2 | TGTGCCAGCAGCTTAGACGCTAGCGGGAACACCGGGGAGCTGTTTTTT | CASSLDASGNTGELFF
TRBJ2-5 | 16 | . | TRBV19 | . | TGTGCCAGTAGACCTAACTATCCCTTTAATATGGAGACCCAGTACTTC | CASRPNYPFNMETQYF
TRBJ1-5 | 16 | . | TRBV3-1/TRBV3-2 | TRBD1 | TGTGCCAGCAGCCAAGATCGGGGACAGGGCCATCAGCCCCAGCATTTT | CASSQDRGQGHQPQHF
TRBJ1-1 | 16 | . | TRBV19 | TRBD1 | TGTGCCAGTTGGACAGGAGGCGCCCCGAGGGGCACTGAAGCTTTCTTT | CASWTGGAPRGTEAFF
TRBJ2-3 | 16 | once | TRBV13 | . | TGTGCCAGCAGCCCTGTACTCGGGGGCTTCACAGATACGCAGTATTTT | CASSPVLGGFTDTQYF
TRBJ1-4 | 15 | . | TRBV5-6 | . | TGTGCCAGCGAAGACTCAGGGTTGATTAATGAAAAACTGTTTTTT | CASEDSGLINEKLFF
TRBJ2-1 | 17 | . | TRBV25-1 | TRBD1 | TGTGCCAGCAGTGAATATTTCGGGACAGGGACCTACAATGAGCAGTTCTTC | CASSEYFGTGTYNEQFF
TRBJ1-2 | 13 | once | TRBV27 | TRBD1 | TGTGCCAGCAGTCCGGGACAGGGTCGGGGCTACACCTTC | CASSPGQGRGYTF
TRBJ1-5 | 14 | . | TRBV30 | . | TGTGCCTGGAGTGTACAAGGGGGGCCTCAGCCCCAGCATTTT | CAWSVQGGPQPQHF
TRBJ1-2 | 13 | . | TRBV28 | . | TGTGCCAGCAGTTACACGCGACAGGATGGCTACACCTTC | CASSYTRQDGYTF